One sample yielded the 26 T cell receptor beta chains listed below, sequenced in a study of post-analysis software for immune sequencing data. Points from the study as a whole: TRBV5-6, TRBV5-1 and TRBV20-1 belonged to a set of about five TRBV segments that were more frequent in patients than controls.

Prepared TCR beta cDNA libraries contained unique molecular identifiers. TCRdb re-called the PCR reads with MiXCR, one entry per CDR3 protein. The table lists about 540,000 distinct CDR3 sequences, approximately 31% of them singletons, with 6% in the top ten. These receptors are not linked to any known antigen. The sequenced sample consisted of blood. These receptors came from a girl under 18 with multiple sclerosis.

V is TRBV20-1 and J is TRBJ2-7; the match to TRBD1 covers 9 bases. Germline V CDR1 and CDR2: DFQATT, SNEGSKA (reference sequence). This CDR3 contains 13 residues. The junction had 5 bases not matched to a gene; V was cut back by 5 bases and J by 3 bases. CDR3 residues: CSAGGQGNYEQYF. The CDR3 DNA reads TGCAGTGCTGGTGGACAGGGGAACTACGAGCAGTACTTC.

With regard to this clonotype: A junction boundary mismatches the germline segment, possibly from a read error. The chain recombines TRBV6-1 with TRBJ1-2; 9 bases line up with TRBD1. The CDR3 spans 15 residues. Germline V lookup: CDR1 MNHNS, CDR2 SASEGT. The CDR3 region is CTSSLVKGQGFGYTF. In nucleotides, the CDR3 is TGTACCAGCAGTCTGGTAAAGGGACAGGGCTTTGGCTACACCTTC.

The CDR3 loop reads CASSLAPQGASYEQYF. CDR3 in DNA: TGTGCCAGCAGTTTAGCGCCACAGGGGGCTTCCTACGAGCAGTACTTC. This rearrangement joins TRBV12-3 or TRBV12-4 to TRBJ2-5; 9 nucleotides align to TRBD1. The DNA end favors TRBJ2-7, so the J call may be wrong. The CDR3 is 16 residues long.

This chain links TRBV20-1 with TRBJ2-1; 12 positions match TRBD2. This CDR3 spans 14 amino acids. After removal of 4 bases from V and 6 bases from J, the junction contained 4 bases not matched to a gene. Germline lookup yields CDR1 DFQATT and CDR2 SNEGSKA (reference sequence). The CDR3 here is CSATLAGGLNEQFF. Here the CDR3 DNA reads TGCAGTGCTACCCTAGCGGGGGGGCTCAATGAGCAGTTCTTC.

This clonotype appeared a few times. The V and J genes are TRBV28 and TRBJ2-5; possibly TRBD1 for D (6 bases). Between the trimmed V and J ends, which lost 7 bases and 0 bases, there was a span of 15 bases. The CDR3 sequence is 15 residues long. Germline CDR1 MDHEN, CDR2 SYDVKM. Here the CDR3 reads CASTTGQTYQETQYF. Written as DNA, the CDR3 is TGTGCCAGCACCACCGGACAGACGTACCAAGAGACCCAGTACTTC.

The chain recombines TRBV7-2 with TRBJ1-2, with a weak D call TRBD1 (5 bases). Germline CDR1 reads SGHTA; CDR2 reads FQGNSA. The ends were cut back, 7 bases at V and 1 base at J, with 13 bases in the middle. The CDR3 contains 14 residues. In nucleotides, the CDR3 is TGTGCCAGCACCCTTGTGGGGGTTAACTATGGCTACACCTTC. Protein sequence: CASTLVGVNYGYTF.

This clonotype has just a few counts. This chain links TRBV7-2 with TRBJ2-1, with D maybe TRBD2 (5 bases). The CDR3 is made up of 13 amino acids. Per the germline V gene, CDR1 is SGHTA and CDR2 is FQGNSA. Trimming pared 1 base from V and 7 bases from J, leaving 8 bases between. The CDR3 here is CASSLGTWNEQFF. The CDR3 DNA sequence: TGTGCCAGCAGCTTAGGGACTTGGAATGAGCAGTTCTTC.

The V call is TRBV9, the J call TRBJ2-7, with D tentatively TRBD1 (5 bases). This CDR3 spans 18 amino acids. Trimming cost V 0 bases and J 0 bases, with 19 bases left between them. Germline V lookup: CDR1 SGDLS, CDR2 YYNGEE. CDR3 sequence reads: CASSVAPETTGFSYEQYF. CDR3 nucleotides: TGTGCCAGCAGCGTAGCCCCAGAAACAACAGGATTCTCCTACGAGCAGTACTTC.

J is TRBJ1-4 and V is TRBV18, with a tentative D call TRBD1 (5 bases). The germline CDR1 and CDR2 sequences are KGHSH and LQKENI. The CDR3 is made up of 16 amino acids. The V end was cut by 1 base, the J end by 3 bases, with 12 bases between. Written as DNA, the CDR3 is TGTGCCAGCTCACCACTCAGGGAGGCGGCTAATGAAAAACTGTTTTTT. Amino acid sequence: CASSPLREAANEKLFF.

The rearrangement links TRBV6-2 or TRBV6-3 to TRBJ2-5, with D unresolved. The CDR3 covers 11 residues. CDR1 and CDR2 from the germline V gene are MNHEY and SVGEGT. V lost 10 bases to trimming and J lost 4 bases, with 10 bases between them. The DNA of the CDR3 is TGTGCCACCAGCACTGCAGAGACCCAGTACTTC. The encoded protein is CATSTAETQYF.

Notes on this clonotype: Sequence at one end of the junction differs from germline and may be a read error. The CDR3 nucleotides read TGTGCCAGCACTTTACGCGGGCGATCTGGAAACACCATATATTTT. Its protein product is CASTLRGRSGNTIYF. The rearrangement joins TRBV27 to TRBJ1-3, with D unresolved. CDR1 and CDR2 from the germline V gene are MNHEY and SMNVEV (reference sequence). The CDR3 loop spans 15 amino acids.

The chain recombines TRBV18 with TRBJ2-1; TRBD1 matches 10 bases. The CDR3 has 13 residues. Germline-derived CDR1 and CDR2 are KGHSH and LQKENI. After removal of 6 bases from V and 10 bases from J, the junction contained 6 bases not matched to a gene. The CDR3 DNA sequence: TGTGCCAGCTCCTCGGGACAGGGGCCGGAGCAGTTCTTC. As protein: CASSSGQGPEQFF.

There are many counts of this clonotype. The chain joins TRBV2 to TRBJ1-2; D unclear. The V end was cut by 5 bases, the J end by 3 bases, with 13 bases between. This CDR3 is built from 14 residues. Germline lookup yields CDR1 SNHLY and CDR2 FYNNEI. CDR3: CASSRQGVHYGYTF. CDR3 DNA: TGTGCCAGCAGTCGACAAGGAGTGCACTATGGCTACACCTTC.

The sample holds a few counts of this clonotype. J is TRBJ1-1 and V is TRBV29-1; the D gene is possibly TRBD1 (5 bases). Trimming took 7 bases from V and 5 from J, leaving 14 bases between them. Germline V gives CDR1 SQVTM, CDR2 ANQGSEA. This CDR3 spans 12 amino acids. CDR3 region: CSDGTKPTEAFF. The DNA for the CDR3 is TGCAGCGATGGGACCAAGCCTACTGAAGCTTTCTTT.

This clonotype was observed a few times. The V and J genes are TRBV29-1 and TRBJ2-5, with D tentatively TRBD1 or TRBD2 (5 bases each). The CDR3 covers 13 residues. Deletions cut 6 bases from V and 4 bases from J, with 15 bases between. Germline V gene data show CDR1 as SQVTM and CDR2 as ANQGSEA. Here the CDR3 DNA reads TGCAGCGTCGGGACCTATGCCGGAGAGACCCAGTACTTC. Its protein product is CSVGTYAGETQYF.

The chain combines TRBV20-1 with TRBJ2-1, with TRBD2 matching over 7 bases. The CDR3 is made up of 14 amino acids. V gave up 3 bases and J gave up 2 bases; unmatched junction bases: 4. Germline CDR1 reads DFQATT; CDR2 reads SNEGSKA (reference sequence). For the CDR3, the DNA is TGCAGTGCTAGCGGGGGGAGCACCTACAATGAGCAGTTCTTC. Translating gives CSASGGSTYNEQFF.

This clonotype was observed a few times. V and J are TRBV29-1 and TRBJ1-2, with 7 bases matching TRBD1. This CDR3 comprises 14 residues. V dropped 4 bases and J dropped 4; count of bases not matched to a gene: 9. Germline V gene sequence: CDR1 SQVTM, CDR2 ANQGSEA. The CDR3 nucleotides are TGCAGCGTTGGGGTCGGGACAGCTCGCTATGGCTACACCTTC. It codes for CSVGVGTARYGYTF.

This clonotype has just a few counts. The rearrangement joins TRBV10-3 to TRBJ2-7; TRBD2 aligns across 10 bases. This CDR3 spans 14 amino acids. Germline CDR1 reads ENHRY; CDR2 reads SYGVKD. The junction had 11 bases not matched to a gene; V was cut back by 8 bases and J by 7 bases. Here the CDR3 DNA reads TGTGCCATCCGTGGCAGCGGGGGGGATTATGAGCAGTACTTC. It specifies CAIRGSGGDYEQYF.

The CDR3: CSARAGGDTEAFF. CDR3 DNA: TGCAGTGCTAGAGCAGGAGGGGACACTGAAGCTTTCTTT. This chain links TRBV20-1 with TRBJ1-1; D might be TRBD1 (5 bases). The CDR3 consists of 13 residues. The germline V and J ends were trimmed by 1 base and 3 bases, with 9 bases remaining between them. Germline CDR1 is DFQATT and CDR2 is SNEGSKA (reference sequence).

This clonotype has a count of ten or more. The chain combines TRBV11-2 with TRBJ2-7, with D perhaps being TRBD1 or TRBD2 (5 bases each). Germline-derived CDR1 and CDR2 are SGHAT and FQNNGV. V lost 1 base and J 5 bases, leaving 15 bases between the germline ends. CDR3 length: 15 amino acids. CDR3 in DNA: TGTGCCAGCAGCTTAGTTGGGAGCCTAGGGGACGAGCAGTACTTC. Amino acid sequence: CASSLVGSLGDEQYF.

This chain joins TRBV6-2 or TRBV6-3 and TRBJ2-3, with 10 bases matching TRBD2. Unmatched junction bases numbered 13, after V lost 2 bases and J lost 2 bases. This CDR3 region has 19 residues. Germline CDR1 MNHEY, CDR2 SVGEGT. DNA for the CDR3: TGTGCCAGCAGTTACGCGGCTAGCGGGGGCCCTCTTCTCACAGATACGCAGTATTTT. Translation: CASSYAASGGPLLTDTQYF.

The rearrangement links TRBV9 to TRBJ2-5; 10 bases align to TRBD2. The CDR3 runs to 16 residues. Germline CDR1 and CDR2: SGDLS and YYNGEE. The ends lost 0 bases at V and 4 bases at J; junction bases unmatched: 6. This CDR3 reads CASSVGSGGRGETQYF. The CDR3 DNA reads as TGTGCCAGCAGCGTAGGTAGCGGGGGGAGAGGAGAGACCCAGTACTTC.

V usage is TRBV11-2 and J usage is TRBJ2-7; TRBD2 aligns across 12 bases. Germline loops: CDR1 SGHAT, CDR2 FQNNGV. V gave up 2 bases and J gave up 10 bases; unmatched junction bases: 9. The CDR3 has 15 residues. The CDR3 DNA is TGTGCCAGCAGCTTACTAGCGGGGGGGGAAGGCACCCAGTACTTC. Its protein product is CASSLLAGGEGTQYF.

This chain joins TRBV7-2 and TRBJ2-7, with 10 bases aligning to TRBD1. The trim removed 5 bases at V and 6 bases at J, leaving 10 bases unmatched. The CDR3 spans 15 residues. CDR1 SGHTA and CDR2 FQGNSA come from the germline V gene. In DNA, the CDR3 is TGTGCCAGCAGCAAGAGGGGGACAGGGGAAGGCGAGCAGTACTTC. It specifies CASSKRGTGEGEQYF.

CDR3 region: CASSFWETNTDTQYF. As DNA, the CDR3 is TGTGCCAGCAGCTTTTGGGAGACTAACACAGATACGCAGTATTTT. The chain is built from TRBV7-2 and TRBJ2-3, with D perhaps matching TRBD2 (5 bases). This CDR3 comprises 15 residues. CDR1 SGHTA and CDR2 FQGNSA come from the germline V gene. Trimming removed 3 bases at V and 2 bases at J, with 12 bases between.

CDR3 in amino acids: CASSSRDRAPDTQYF. In DNA form, the CDR3 reads TGTGCCAGCAGCTCTCGGGACAGGGCCCCAGATACGCAGTATTTT. The chain employs TRBV7-3 and TRBJ2-3, with 9 bases that match TRBD1. Germline-derived CDR1 and CDR2 are SGHTA and FQGTGA. CDR3 length: 15 amino acids. With V trimmed by 4 bases and J by 4 bases, 6 bases remained unmatched.